These T cell receptor beta chains were read from a single sample in a study of control samples from healthy donors and cancer patients. TCRdb keeps only in-frame clones here, not all; method: immunoSEQ multiplex PCR. The sample shows about 120,000 clones, 93% of them seen only once. Sample: blood. Source of these receptors: a young man in good health. Both conserved end residues are part of each CDR3. D genes are given only for firm matches. Expanded clones get a size class; other rows say once, few or many, or leave the size out.

V gene: TRBV5-1; clone size: NA; J gene: TRBJ1-6; D gene: TRBD1; CDR3 protein: CASSSGVRDRGSQPLHF; CDR3 DNA: TGCGCCAGCAGCTCCGGGGTCCGGGACAGGGGCTCCCAGCCCCTCCACTTT
V gene: TRBV6-1; clone size: NA; J gene: TRBJ2-2; D gene: NA; CDR3 protein: CASSEAWSPNTGELFF; CDR3 DNA: TGTGCCAGCAGTGAAGCCTGGAGCCCGAACACCGGGGAGCTGTTTTTT
V gene: TRBV6-5; clone size: once; J gene: TRBJ2-2; D gene: NA; CDR3 protein: CASSDSGAPGELFF; CDR3 DNA: TGTGCCAGCAGTGACTCCGGGGCGCCCGGGGAGCTGTTTTTT
V gene: TRBV10-2; clone size: NA; J gene: TRBJ1-1; D gene: NA; CDR3 protein: CASSESTPGPHTGILEAFF; CDR3 DNA: TGCGCCAGCAGTGAGTCGACTCCGGGGCCACACACAGGGATCCTTGAAGCTTTCTTT
V gene: TRBV28; clone size: NA; J gene: TRBJ2-3; D gene: TRBD2; CDR3 protein: CASSWNPSSGGLHRDTDTQYF; CDR3 DNA: TGTGCCAGCAGTTGGAACCCTTCCAGCGGGGGGCTCCACCGGGACACAGATACGCAGTATTTT
V gene: TRBV19; clone size: NA; J gene: TRBJ1-2; D gene: NA; CDR3 protein: CASSITLAQSYGYTF; CDR3 DNA: TGTGCCAGTAGTATAACCTTGGCGCAGAGCTATGGCTACACCTTC
V gene: TRBV5-4; clone size: NA; J gene: TRBJ1-1; D gene: NA; CDR3 protein: CASSSGGEGSEAFF; CDR3 DNA: TGTGCCAGCAGCTCCGGAGGAGAGGGTTCTGAAGCTTTCTTT
V gene: TRBV5-1; clone size: NA; J gene: TRBJ2-2; D gene: NA; CDR3 protein: CASATWGENTGELFF; CDR3 DNA: TGCGCCAGCGCCACGTGGGGGGAAAACACCGGGGAGCTGTTTTTT
V gene: TRBV30; clone size: once; J gene: TRBJ2-3; D gene: NA; CDR3 protein: CAWTYPPARTTSTDTQYF; CDR3 DNA: TGTGCCTGGACCTACCCCCCAGCGCGGACTACCAGCACAGATACGCAGTATTTT
V gene: TRBV2; clone size: once; J gene: TRBJ1-1; D gene: NA; CDR3 protein: CASRGTSPTSFF; CDR3 DNA: TGTGCCAGCCGAGGGACCTCCCCCACATCTTTCTTT
V gene: TRBV5-6; clone size: NA; J gene: TRBJ1-3; D gene: TRBD1; CDR3 protein: CASSWGRDRGSGNTIYF; CDR3 DNA: TGTGCCAGCAGCTGGGGTAGGGACAGGGGTTCTGGAAACACCATATATTTT
V gene: TRBV4-1; clone size: NA; J gene: TRBJ1-3; D gene: NA; CDR3 protein: CASSPRDSGNTIYF; CDR3 DNA: TGCGCCAGCAGCCCCAGGGACTCTGGAAACACCATATATTTT
V gene: TRBV14; clone size: once; J gene: TRBJ2-5; D gene: NA; CDR3 protein: CASSPEEFQETQYF; CDR3 DNA: TGTGCCAGCAGCCCCGAAGAGTTTCAAGAGACCCAGTACTTC
V gene: TRBV28; clone size: NA; J gene: TRBJ1-2; D gene: NA; CDR3 protein: CASSNDRGRGYTF; CDR3 DNA: TGTGCCAGCAGTAACGACAGAGGGCGAGGCTACACCTTC
V gene: TRBV15; clone size: NA; J gene: TRBJ2-5; D gene: NA; CDR3 protein: CATSGSQGSETQYF; CDR3 DNA: TGTGCCACCAGCGGATCTCAGGGGTCGGAGACCCAGTACTTC
V gene: TRBV3-1/TRBV3-2; clone size: NA; J gene: TRBJ1-4; D gene: NA; CDR3 protein: CASSQQPREKLFF; CDR3 DNA: TGTGCCAGCAGCCAACAGCCTCGGGAAAAACTGTTTTTT
V gene: TRBV5-1; clone size: NA; J gene: TRBJ1-2; D gene: TRBD1; CDR3 protein: CASSLGQGNGYTF; CDR3 DNA: TGCGCCAGCAGCTTGGGACAGGGCAACGGCTACACCTTC
V gene: TRBV18; clone size: NA; J gene: TRBJ1-4; D gene: TRBD1; CDR3 protein: CASSRTGVNEKLFF; CDR3 DNA: TGTGCCAGCTCACGAACAGGGGTTAATGAAAAACTGTTTTTT
V gene: TRBV2; clone size: NA; J gene: TRBJ1-1; D gene: TRBD1; CDR3 protein: CASRGDRAANTEAFF; CDR3 DNA: TGTGCCAGCAGGGGGGACAGGGCCGCGAACACTGAAGCTTTCTTT
V gene: TRBV27; clone size: NA; J gene: TRBJ1-6; D gene: NA; CDR3 protein: CASSTQNSPLHF; CDR3 DNA: TGTGCCAGCAGTACCCAAAATTCACCCCTCCACTTT
V gene: TRBV6-5; clone size: few; J gene: TRBJ1-2; D gene: TRBD1; CDR3 protein: CASGSFDRDHRGYTF; CDR3 DNA: TGTGCCAGCGGTTCTTTCGACAGGGACCATCGGGGCTACACCTTC
V gene: TRBV5-1; clone size: NA; J gene: TRBJ2-7; D gene: NA; CDR3 protein: CASSAGQLTYEQYF; CDR3 DNA: TGCGCCAGCAGCGCCGGACAGTTAACCTACGAGCAGTACTTC
V gene: TRBV28; clone size: once; J gene: TRBJ1-1; D gene: TRBD1; CDR3 protein: CASRTGAMNTEAFF; CDR3 DNA: TGTGCCAGCCGGACAGGGGCCATGAACACTGAAGCTTTCTTT
V gene: TRBV5-1; clone size: NA; J gene: TRBJ1-2; D gene: NA; CDR3 protein: CASSLGQSSYTF; CDR3 DNA: TGCGCCAGCAGCCTAGGACAGTCCAGCTACACCTTC